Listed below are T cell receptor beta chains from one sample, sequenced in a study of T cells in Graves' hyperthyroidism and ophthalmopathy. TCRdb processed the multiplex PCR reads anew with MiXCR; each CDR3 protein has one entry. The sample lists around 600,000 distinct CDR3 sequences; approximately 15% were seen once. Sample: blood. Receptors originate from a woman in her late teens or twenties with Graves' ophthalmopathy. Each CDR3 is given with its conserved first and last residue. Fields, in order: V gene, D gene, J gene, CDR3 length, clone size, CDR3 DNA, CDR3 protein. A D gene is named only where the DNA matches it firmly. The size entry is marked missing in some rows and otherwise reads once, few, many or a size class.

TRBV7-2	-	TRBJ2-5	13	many	TGTGCCAGCAGGCCCCCCCCCCAAGAGACCCAGTACTTC	CASRPPPQETQYF
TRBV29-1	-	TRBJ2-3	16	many	TGCAGCGTGGGCCCGGTCGGCGGGATTGGCACAGATACGCAGTATTTT	CSVGPVGGIGTDTQYF
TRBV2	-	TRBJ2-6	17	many	TGTGCCAGCAGTTCCAGGGGTGGTTACTCTGGGGCCAACGTCCTGACTTTC	CASSSRGGYSGANVLTF
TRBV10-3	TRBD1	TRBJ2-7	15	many	TGTGCCATCAGTGACCCGGGACAGGGATTGTACGAGCAGTACTTC	CAISDPGQGLYEQYF
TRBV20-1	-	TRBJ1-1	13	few	TGCAGTGCTAGAGATCAAAAAATCCCTGAAGCTTTCTTT	CSARDQKIPEAFF
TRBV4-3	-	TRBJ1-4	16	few	TGCGCCAGCTCTTCTAACTGGGAGTCAACTAATGAAAAACTGTTTTTT	CASSSNWESTNEKLFF
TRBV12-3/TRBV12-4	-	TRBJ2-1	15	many	TGTGCCAGCAGTCTGACCCGGGCCCCCTACAATGAGCAGTTCTTC	CASSLTRAPYNEQFF
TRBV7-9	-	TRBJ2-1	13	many	TGTGCCAGCAGCTTGACTAGTTTGAATGAGCAGTTCTTC	CASSLTSLNEQFF
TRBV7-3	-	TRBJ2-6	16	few	TGTGCCATCGGCACCCGCAGGGTCTCTGGGGCCAACGTCCTGACTTTC	CAIGTRRVSGANVLTF
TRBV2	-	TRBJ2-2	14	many	TGTGCCAGCCGCCTAGACACGAACACCGGGGAGCTGTTTTTT	CASRLDTNTGELFF
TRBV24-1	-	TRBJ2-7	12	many	TGTGCCACCAGTGGGAACGGTTACGAGCAGTACTTC	CATSGNGYEQYF
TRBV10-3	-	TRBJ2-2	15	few	TGTGCCATCAGTTCGACGGACTTAACCACCGGGGAGCTGTTTTTT	CAISSTDLTTGELFF
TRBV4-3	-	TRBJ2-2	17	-	TGCGCCAGCAGCCAAGATTTCGGCCTGGTGAACACCGGGGAGCTGTTTTTT	CASSQDFGLVNTGELFF